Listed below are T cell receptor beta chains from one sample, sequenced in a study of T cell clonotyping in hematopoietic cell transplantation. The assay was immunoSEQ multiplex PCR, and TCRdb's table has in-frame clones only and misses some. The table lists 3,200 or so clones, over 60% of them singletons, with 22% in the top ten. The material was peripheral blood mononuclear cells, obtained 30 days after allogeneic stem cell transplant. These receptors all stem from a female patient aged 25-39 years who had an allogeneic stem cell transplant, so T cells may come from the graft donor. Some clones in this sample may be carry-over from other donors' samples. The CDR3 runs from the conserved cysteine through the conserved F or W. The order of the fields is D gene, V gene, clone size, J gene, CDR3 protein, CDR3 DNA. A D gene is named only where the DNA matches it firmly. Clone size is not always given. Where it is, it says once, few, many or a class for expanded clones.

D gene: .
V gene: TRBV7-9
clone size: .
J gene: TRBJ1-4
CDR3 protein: CASSLGTGRLDEKLFF
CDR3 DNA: TGTGCCAGCAGCTTAGGTACAGGCCGTCTTGATGAAAAACTGTTTTTT

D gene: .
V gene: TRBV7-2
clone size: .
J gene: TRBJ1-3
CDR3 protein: CASSHRTGPNSGNTIYF
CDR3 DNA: TGTGCCAGCAGCCACAGAACAGGGCCCAATTCTGGAAACACCATATATTTT

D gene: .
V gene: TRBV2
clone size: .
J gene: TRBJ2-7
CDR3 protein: CASRVMYEQYF
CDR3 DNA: TGTGCCAGCAGGGTAATGTACGAGCAGTACTTC

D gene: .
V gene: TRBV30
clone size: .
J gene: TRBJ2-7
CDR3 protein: CAWIGGDSYEQYF
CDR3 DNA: TGTGCCTGGATAGGAGGGGACTCCTACGAGCAGTACTTC

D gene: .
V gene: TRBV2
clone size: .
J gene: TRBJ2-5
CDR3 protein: CASKDRQETQYF
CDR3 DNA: TGTGCCAGCAAGGACAGACAAGAGACCCAGTACTTC

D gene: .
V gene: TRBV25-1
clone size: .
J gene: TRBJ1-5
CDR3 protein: CASSLSGQPQHF
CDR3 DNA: TGTGCCAGCAGCCTTTCGGGGCAGCCCCAGCATTTT

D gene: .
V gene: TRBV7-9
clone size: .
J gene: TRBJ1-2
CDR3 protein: CALPQHGHDYGYTF
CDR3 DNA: TGTGCCCTCCCTCAGCACGGTCACGACTATGGCTACACCTTC

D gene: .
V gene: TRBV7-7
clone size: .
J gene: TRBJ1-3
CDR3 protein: CASSLIPPGGSGNTIYF
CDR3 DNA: TGTGCTAGCAGCTTAATCCCCCCGGGCGGCTCTGGAAACACCATATATTTT

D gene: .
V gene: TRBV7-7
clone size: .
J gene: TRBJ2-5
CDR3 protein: CASSLAPGPETQYF
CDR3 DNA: TGTGCTAGCAGCTTAGCGCCTGGGCCAGAGACCCAGTACTTC

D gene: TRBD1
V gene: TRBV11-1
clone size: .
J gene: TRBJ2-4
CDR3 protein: CASSPRTGSVPLAKNIQYF
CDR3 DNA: TGTGCCAGCAGCCCCAGGACAGGGAGCGTCCCGCTAGCCAAAAACATTCAGTACTTC

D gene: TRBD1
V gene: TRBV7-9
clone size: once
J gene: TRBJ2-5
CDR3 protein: CASSLTGTGGSETQYF
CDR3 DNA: TGTGCCAGCAGCTTAACTGGGACAGGGGGATCGGAGACCCAGTACTTC

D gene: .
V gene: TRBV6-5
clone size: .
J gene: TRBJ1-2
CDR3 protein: CASSYSGRGDNGYTF
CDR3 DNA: TGTGCCAGCAGTTACTCGGGTCGAGGGGACAATGGCTACACCTTC

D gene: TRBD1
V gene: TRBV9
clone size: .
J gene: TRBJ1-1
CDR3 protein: CASSAGDRGDTEAFF
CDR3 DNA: TGTGCCAGCAGCGCAGGCGACAGGGGGGACACTGAAGCTTTCTTT

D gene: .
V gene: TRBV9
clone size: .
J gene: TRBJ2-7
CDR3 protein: CASSVGDGAYEQYF
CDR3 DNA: TGTGCCAGCAGCGTAGGTGACGGAGCCTACGAGCAGTACTTC

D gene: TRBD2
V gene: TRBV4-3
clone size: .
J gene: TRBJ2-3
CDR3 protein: CASSQQRGGQDTQYF
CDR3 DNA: TGCGCCAGCAGCCAACAGCGGGGGGGCCAAGATACGCAGTATTTT

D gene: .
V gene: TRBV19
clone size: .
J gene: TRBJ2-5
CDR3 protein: CATWDTQETQYF
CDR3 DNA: TGTGCCACCTGGGACACCCAAGAGACCCAGTACTTC

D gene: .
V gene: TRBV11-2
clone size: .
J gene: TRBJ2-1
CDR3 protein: CASSLGGSLEQFF
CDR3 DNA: TGTGCCAGCAGCTTAGGGGGCAGCCTTGAGCAGTTCTTC

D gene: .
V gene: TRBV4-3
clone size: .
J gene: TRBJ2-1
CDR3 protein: CASSQGVGSASLSRGNEQFF
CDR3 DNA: TGCGCCAGCAGCCAAGGAGTCGGTAGCGCATCCCTGAGTCGGGGCAATGAGCAGTTCTTC

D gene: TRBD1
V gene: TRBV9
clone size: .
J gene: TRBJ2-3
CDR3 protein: CASSPYQTGGSDTQYF
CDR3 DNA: TGTGCCAGCAGCCCTTACCAGACAGGGGGATCAGATACGCAGTATTTT

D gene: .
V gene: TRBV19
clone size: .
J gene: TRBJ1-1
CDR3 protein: CASTRGGGTEAFF
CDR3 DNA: TGTGCCAGTACCAGAGGAGGAGGCACTGAAGCTTTCTTT

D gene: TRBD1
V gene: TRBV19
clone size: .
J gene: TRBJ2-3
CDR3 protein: CATTGQGADTQYF
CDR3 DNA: TGTGCCACCACGGGACAGGGTGCAGATACGCAGTATTTT

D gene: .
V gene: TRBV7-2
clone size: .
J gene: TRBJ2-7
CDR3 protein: CASSSTRGSHEQYF
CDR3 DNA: TGTGCCAGCAGCTCTACTAGAGGCTCCCACGAGCAGTACTTC

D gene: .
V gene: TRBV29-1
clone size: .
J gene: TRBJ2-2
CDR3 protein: CSVRTYPTGELFF
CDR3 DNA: TGCAGCGTTCGGACATACCCAACCGGGGAGCTGTTTTTT